Each of the 14 T cell receptor beta chains below was sequenced from the same sample in a study of T-cell reconstitution after alpha-beta-depleted transplantation in children (dated by TCRdb to 2016 to 2017). Receptors were amplified or captured by PCR. Instrument on record: Illumina HiSeq 2500. Molecular barcoding was employed in the preparation of TCR libraries, with unique molecular identifiers being used to normalize TCRbeta repertoire quantification. TCRdb took the public reads, trimmed them with fastp at Q25, ran MiXCR for clone calling and kept in-frame beta chains. Entries are consolidated by CDR3 protein sequence, retaining the most common genes and DNA. This sample comprises 400,000 to 500,000 distinct CDR3 sequences, about a tenth of them detected only once. Nearly 5.5% of the sample rests with the top ten. Sample: PBMCs from the stem cell graft donor, taken from the stem cell graft. Receptors originate from a human donor who donated a stem cell graft to a child with acute myeloid leukemia.

This clonotype was observed at least ten times. This chain joins TRBV4-2 and TRBJ2-7; perhaps TRBD1 as D (6 bases). This CDR3 is 15 amino acids long. Germline CDR1 LGHNA, CDR2 YNFKEQ. V was shortened by 4 bases and J by 7 bases, with 20 bases between the two germline ends. CDR3 region: CASSRPGATGSEQYF. CDR3 sequence (DNA): TGTGCCAGCAGCCGCCCAGGGGCTACGGGTTCGGAGCAGTACTTC.

The chain links TRBV5-1 to TRBJ1-2; D perhaps matches TRBD1 (5 bases). The germline V gene has CDR1 SGHRS and CDR2 YFSETQ. The V end lost 5 bases, the J end lost 4 bases, and 15 bases lay between the germline ends. The CDR3 has 14 amino acids. CDR3 nucleotide sequence: TGCGCCAGCAGGGACATCAGGGACGGCTATGGCTACACCTTC. Amino acid sequence: CASRDIRDGYGYTF.

There are a few counts of this clonotype. The chain recombines TRBV7-2 with TRBJ2-3; the D gene is possibly TRBD1 (6 bases). The V end was cut by 1 base, the J end by 6 bases, with 14 bases between. Germline CDR1 SGHTA, CDR2 FQGNSA. The CDR3 contains 15 residues. CDR3 bases: TGTGCCAGCAGCTTAGGTAACAGGGTCTCGGATACGCAGTATTTT. Amino acid sequence: CASSLGNRVSDTQYF. The full variable domain, with the rest looked up from reference TRBV7-2 and TRBJ2-3, is GAGVSQSPSNKVTEKGKDVELRCDPISGHTALYWYRQSLGQGLEFLIYFQGNSAPDKSGLPSDRFSAERTGGSVSTLTIQRTQQEDSAVYLCASSLGNRVSDTQYFGPGTRLTVL.

This clonotype was counted only a few times. The chain recombines TRBV29-1 with TRBJ1-2; tentative D call: TRBD1 (6 bases). From germline, CDR1 is SQVTM and CDR2 ANQGSEA. The CDR3 sequence is 15 residues long. V shed 0 bases and J shed 4 bases, with 15 bases lying between them. The CDR3 is CSVEEQGVVGYGYTF. CDR3 nucleotide sequence: TGCAGCGTTGAAGAACAGGGAGTGGTGGGCTATGGCTACACCTTC.

In its sample, this clonotype was seen a few times. The genes are TRBV6-1 and TRBJ2-7; 7 nucleotides agree with TRBD2. The CDR3 is 14 amino acids. Trimming took 4 bases from V and 7 from J; bases not matched to a gene: 10. From germline, CDR1 is MNHNS and CDR2 SASEGT. As DNA, the CDR3 is TGTGCCAGCAGTGGACTAGCTCGCGGTCGGGAGCAGTACGTC. Its translation: CASSGLARGREQYV.

For this clonotype: At one boundary the junction diverges from the germline segment, which might be a read error. This chain's CDR3 is CSARRAGYTGELFF. The CDR3 nucleotides are TGCAGTGCAAGAAGGGCAGGGTACACCGGGGAGTTGTTTTTT. J is TRBJ2-2 and V is TRBV20-1; D is tentatively TRBD1 or TRBD2 (5 bases each). The CDR3 is made up of 14 amino acids. CDR1 and CDR2 from the germline V gene are DFQATT and SNEGSKA (reference sequence).

The genes are TRBV5-1 and TRBJ1-1; 10 bases fit TRBD1. V shed 4 bases and J 5 bases; nucleotides not matched to a gene: 8. Per the germline V gene, CDR1 is SGHRS and CDR2 is YFSETQ. The CDR3 length is 15 residues. The CDR3 spells CASSSPGTGVTEAFF. The CDR3 region has the DNA TGCGCCAGCAGCAGCCCCGGGACAGGGGTGACTGAAGCTTTCTTT.

This clonotype has only a few counts. The chain is built from TRBV20-1 and TRBJ2-3, with TRBD2 matching over 7 bases. J was trimmed by 1 base and V by 5 bases; bases with no gene match: 12. Germline CDR1 is DFQATT and CDR2 is SNEGSKA (reference sequence). CDR3 size: 16 residues. CDR3 nucleotides: TGCAGTGCTCCAGGTCGGCGGGAGTATGGCACAGATACGCAGTATTTT. Its translation: CSAPGRREYGTDTQYF.

The chain is built from TRBV15 and TRBJ2-1, with D perhaps TRBD1 (5 bases). With 0 bases removed from V and 6 bases from J, the gap between germline ends came to 12 bases. The CDR3 loop spans 15 amino acids. The germline V gene encodes CDR1 LNHNV and CDR2 YYDKDF (reference sequence). In DNA, the CDR3 is TGTGCCACCAGCAGAGATCTAGGTAGGGGCAATGAGCAGTTCTTC. It specifies CATSRDLGRGNEQFF.

The chain is built from TRBV25-1 and TRBJ2-5; the match to TRBD2 covers 8 bases. From germline, CDR1 is MGHDK and CDR2 SYGVNS. The CDR3 loop spans 15 amino acids. V gave up 2 bases and J gave up 4 bases; unmatched junction bases: 6. This CDR3 is CASSELARGAETQYF. The CDR3 bases are TGTGCCAGCAGTGAACTAGCGCGGGGGGCAGAGACCCAGTACTTC.

In its sample, this clonotype was seen many times. This rearrangement joins TRBV29-1 to TRBJ2-7; no firm D call. V was trimmed by 1 base and J by 0 bases, leaving 10 bases between them. Germline CDR1 and CDR2: SQVTM and ANQGSEA. The CDR3 covers 14 residues. Here the CDR3 DNA reads TGCAGCGTTGAAGCAGGCCCCCCCTCCTACGAGCAGTACTTC. It translates to CSVEAGPPSYEQYF.

The table lists this clonotype with a few counts. This chain connects TRBV11-2 to TRBJ1-1, with unresolved D. The V gene's germline CDR1 is SGHAT and CDR2 FQNNGV. V was clipped by 4 bases and J by 4 bases, with 10 bases between them. This CDR3 spans 13 amino acids. Here the CDR3 reads CASSYISGTEAFF. CDR3 coding DNA: TGTGCCAGCAGCTACATTTCAGGCACTGAAGCTTTCTTT.

This clonotype turned up a few times. The genes are TRBV18 and TRBJ2-7; 8 positions agree with TRBD1. CDR1 is KGHSH and CDR2 is LQKENI in the germline V gene. CDR3 size: 16 residues. The trim removed 6 bases at V and 6 bases at J, leaving 16 bases unmatched. CDR3 residues: CASSPNGITGGGEQYV. The CDR3 coding sequence is TGTGCCAGCTCCCCCAACGGGATAACAGGGGGTGGCGAGCAGTACGTC.

There are a few counts of this clonotype. The chain employs TRBV7-9 and TRBJ2-1; D is perhaps TRBD2 (6 bases). CDR3 length equals 16 residues. Germline-derived CDR1 and CDR2 are SEHNR and FQNEAQ (reference sequence). Trimming cost V 0 bases and J 3 bases, with 12 bases left between them. The CDR3 loop is CASSLAAGHGYNEQFF. The CDR3 nucleotides are TGTGCCAGCAGCTTAGCGGCGGGGCACGGCTACAATGAGCAGTTCTTC.